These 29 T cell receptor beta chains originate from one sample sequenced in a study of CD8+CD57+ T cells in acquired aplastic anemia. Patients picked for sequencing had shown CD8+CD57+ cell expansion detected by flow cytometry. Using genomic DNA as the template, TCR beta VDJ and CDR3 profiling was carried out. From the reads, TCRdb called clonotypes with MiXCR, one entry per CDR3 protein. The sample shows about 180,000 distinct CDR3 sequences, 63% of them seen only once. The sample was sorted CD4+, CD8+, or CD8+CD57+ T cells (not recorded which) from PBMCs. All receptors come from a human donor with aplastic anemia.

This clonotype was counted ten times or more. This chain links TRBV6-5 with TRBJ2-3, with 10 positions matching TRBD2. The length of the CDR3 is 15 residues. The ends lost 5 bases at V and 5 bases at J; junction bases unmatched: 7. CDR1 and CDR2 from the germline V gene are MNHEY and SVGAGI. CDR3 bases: TGTGCCAGCAGTCGACTAGCGGGCTCGCGAGATACGCAGTATTTT. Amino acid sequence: CASSRLAGSRDTQYF.

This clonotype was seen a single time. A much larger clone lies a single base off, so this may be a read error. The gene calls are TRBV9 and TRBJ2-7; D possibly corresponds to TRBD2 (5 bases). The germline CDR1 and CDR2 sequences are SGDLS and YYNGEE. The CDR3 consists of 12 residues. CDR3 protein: CVSSAKSGEQYF. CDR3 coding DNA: TGTGTCAGCAGCGCTAAGTCGGGGGAGCAGTACTTC. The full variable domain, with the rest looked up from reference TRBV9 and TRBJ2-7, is DSGVTQTPKHLITATGQRVTLRCSPRSGDLSVYWYQQSLDQGLQFLIQYYNGEERAKGNILERFSAQQFPDLHSELNLSSLELGDSALYFCVSSAKSGEQYFGPGTRLTVT.

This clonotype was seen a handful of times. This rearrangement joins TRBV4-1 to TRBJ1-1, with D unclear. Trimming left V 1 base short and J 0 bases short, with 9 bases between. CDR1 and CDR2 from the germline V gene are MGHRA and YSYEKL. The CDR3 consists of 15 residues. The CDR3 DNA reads TGCGCCAGCAGCCAAGCAGGCGGGCTGAACACTGAAGCTTTCTTT. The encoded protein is CASSQAGGLNTEAFF.

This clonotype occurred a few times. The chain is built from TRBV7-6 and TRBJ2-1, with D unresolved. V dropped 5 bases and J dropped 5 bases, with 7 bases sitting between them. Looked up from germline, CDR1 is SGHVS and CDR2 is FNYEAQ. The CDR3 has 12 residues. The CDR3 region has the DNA TGTGCCAGCAGCCGAGCAGACAATGAGCAGTTCTTC. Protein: CASSRADNEQFF.

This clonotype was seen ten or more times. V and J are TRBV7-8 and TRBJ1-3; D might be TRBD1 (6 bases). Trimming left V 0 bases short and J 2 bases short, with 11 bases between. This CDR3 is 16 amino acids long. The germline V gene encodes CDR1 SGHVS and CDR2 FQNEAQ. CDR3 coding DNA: TGTGCCAGCAGCTTAGCGGAGGGGGTCCCTGGAAACACCATATATTTT. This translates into CASSLAEGVPGNTIYF.

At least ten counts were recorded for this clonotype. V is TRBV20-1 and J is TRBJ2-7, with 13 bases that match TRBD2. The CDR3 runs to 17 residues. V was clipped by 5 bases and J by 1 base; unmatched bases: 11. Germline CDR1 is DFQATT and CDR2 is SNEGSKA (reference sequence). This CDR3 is CSASGTSGDLNSYEQYF. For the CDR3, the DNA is TGCAGTGCTTCCGGGACTAGCGGGGATTTGAATTCCTACGAGCAGTACTTC.

The DNA of the CDR3 is TGCGCCAGCACCCAGACAGGGGGAGAGACCCAGTACTTC. It yields the protein CASTQTGGETQYF. The V and J genes are TRBV5-1 and TRBJ2-5, with 9 bases lining up with TRBD1. The J segment lost 4 bases and the V segment lost 6 bases, leaving 4 bases of the junction unmatched. The CDR3 has 13 amino acids. The V gene's germline CDR1 is SGHRS and CDR2 YFSETQ. Based on the CDR3 plus reference TRBV5-1 and TRBJ2-5, the full variable domain is KAGVTQTPRYLIKTRGQQVTLSCSPISGHRSVSWYQQTPGQGLQFLFEYFSETQRNKGNFPGRFSGRQFSNSRSEMNVSTLELGDSALYLCASTQTGGETQYFGPGTRLLVL.

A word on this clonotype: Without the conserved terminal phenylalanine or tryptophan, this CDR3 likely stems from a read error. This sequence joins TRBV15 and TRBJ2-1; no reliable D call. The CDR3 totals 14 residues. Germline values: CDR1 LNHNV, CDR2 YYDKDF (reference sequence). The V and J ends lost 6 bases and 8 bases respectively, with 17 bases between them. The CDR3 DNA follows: TGTGCCACCAGGATCACAGCCCCCCGGGATGAGCAGTTCTCC. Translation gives CATRITAPRDEQFS.

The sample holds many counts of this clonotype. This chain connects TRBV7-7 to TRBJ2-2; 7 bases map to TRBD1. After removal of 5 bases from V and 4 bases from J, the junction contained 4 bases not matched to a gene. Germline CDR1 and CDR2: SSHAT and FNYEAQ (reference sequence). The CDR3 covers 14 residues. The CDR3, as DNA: TGTGCCAGCAGCCCTCGGACAGGCACCGGGGAGCTGTTTTTT. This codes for CASSPRTGTGELFF.

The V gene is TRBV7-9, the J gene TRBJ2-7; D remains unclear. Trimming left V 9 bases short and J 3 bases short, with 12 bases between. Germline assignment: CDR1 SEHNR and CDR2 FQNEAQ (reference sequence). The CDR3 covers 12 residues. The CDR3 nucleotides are TGTGCCAGTATGGGGTTTAACTACGAGCAGTACTTC. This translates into CASMGFNYEQYF. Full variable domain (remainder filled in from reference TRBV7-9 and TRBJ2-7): DTGVSQNPRHKITKRGQNVTFRCDPISEHNRLYWYRQTLGQGPEFLTYFQNEAQLEKSRLLSDRFSAERPKGSFSTLEIQRTEQGDSAMYLCASMGFNYEQYFGPGTRLTVT.

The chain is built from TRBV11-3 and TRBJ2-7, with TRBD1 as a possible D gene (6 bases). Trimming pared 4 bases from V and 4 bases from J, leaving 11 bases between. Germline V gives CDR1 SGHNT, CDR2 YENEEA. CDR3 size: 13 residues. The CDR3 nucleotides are TGTGCCAGCAGCTCCTATACAGGGTACGAGCAGTACTTC. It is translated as CASSSYTGYEQYF.

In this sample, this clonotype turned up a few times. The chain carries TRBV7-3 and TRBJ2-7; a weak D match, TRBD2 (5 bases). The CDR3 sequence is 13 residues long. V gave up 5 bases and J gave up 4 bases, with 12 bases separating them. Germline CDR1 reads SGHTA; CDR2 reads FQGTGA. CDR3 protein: CASSQDYPYEQYF. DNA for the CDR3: TGTGCCAGCAGCCAAGACTACCCTTACGAGCAGTACTTC.

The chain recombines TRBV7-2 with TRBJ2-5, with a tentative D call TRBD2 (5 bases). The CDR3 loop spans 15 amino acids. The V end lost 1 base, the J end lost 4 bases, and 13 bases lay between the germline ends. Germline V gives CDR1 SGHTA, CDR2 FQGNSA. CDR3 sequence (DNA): TGTGCCAGCAGCTTAGTCCGAGGGCGCGGAGAGACCCAGTACTTC. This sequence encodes CASSLVRGRGETQYF.

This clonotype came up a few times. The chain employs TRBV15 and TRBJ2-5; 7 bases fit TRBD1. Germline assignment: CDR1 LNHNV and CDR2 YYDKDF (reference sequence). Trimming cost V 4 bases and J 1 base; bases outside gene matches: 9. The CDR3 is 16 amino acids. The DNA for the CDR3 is TGTGCCACCAGCAAGGGGGCCGACAGGGTCCAAGAGACCCAGTACTTC. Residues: CATSKGADRVQETQYF.

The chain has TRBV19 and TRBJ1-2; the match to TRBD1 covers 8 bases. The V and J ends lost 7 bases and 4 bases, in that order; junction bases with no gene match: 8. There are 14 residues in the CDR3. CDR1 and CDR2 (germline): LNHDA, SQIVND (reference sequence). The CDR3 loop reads CASNTGGQSYGYTF. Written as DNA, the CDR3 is TGTGCCAGTAACACAGGGGGACAGAGCTATGGCTACACCTTC.

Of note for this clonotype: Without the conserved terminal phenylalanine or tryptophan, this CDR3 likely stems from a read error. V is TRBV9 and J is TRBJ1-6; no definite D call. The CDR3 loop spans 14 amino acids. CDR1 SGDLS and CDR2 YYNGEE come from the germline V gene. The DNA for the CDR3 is TGTGCCGGCAGCGTAGGGAATCTAAATTCACCCCTCCACTGT. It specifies CAGSVGNLNSPLHC.

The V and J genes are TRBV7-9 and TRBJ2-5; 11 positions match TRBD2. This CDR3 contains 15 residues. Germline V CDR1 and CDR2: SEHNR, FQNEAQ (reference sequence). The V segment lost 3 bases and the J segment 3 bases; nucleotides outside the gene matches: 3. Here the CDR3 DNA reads TGTGCCAGCAGCTTTCCGACTAGCGGGGAAGAGACCCAGTACTTC. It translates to CASSFPTSGEETQYF.

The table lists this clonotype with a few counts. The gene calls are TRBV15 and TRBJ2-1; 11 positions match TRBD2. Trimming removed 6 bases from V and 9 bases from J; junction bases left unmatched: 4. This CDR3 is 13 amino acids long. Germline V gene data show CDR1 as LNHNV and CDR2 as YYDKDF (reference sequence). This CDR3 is CATRTSGSSEQFF. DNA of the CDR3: TGTGCCACCAGAACTAGCGGGAGCAGTGAGCAGTTCTTC. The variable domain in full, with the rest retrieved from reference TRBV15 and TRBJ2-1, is DAMVIQNPRYQVTQFGKPVTLSCSQTLNHNVMYWYQQKSSQAPKLLFHYYDKDFNNEADTPDNFQSRRPNTSFCFLDIRSPGLGDTAMYLCATRTSGSSEQFFGPGTRLTVL.

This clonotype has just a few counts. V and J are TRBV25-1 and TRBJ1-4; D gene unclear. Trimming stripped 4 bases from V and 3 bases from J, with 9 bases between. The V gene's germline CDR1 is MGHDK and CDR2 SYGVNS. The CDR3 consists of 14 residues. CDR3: CASSVYRANEKLFF. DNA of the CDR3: TGTGCCAGCAGTGTATACAGAGCTAATGAAAAACTGTTTTTT.

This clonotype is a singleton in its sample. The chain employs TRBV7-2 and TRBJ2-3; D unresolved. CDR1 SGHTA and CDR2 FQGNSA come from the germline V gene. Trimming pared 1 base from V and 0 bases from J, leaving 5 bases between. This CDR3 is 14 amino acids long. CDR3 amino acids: CASSLVRSTDTQYF. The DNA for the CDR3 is TGTGCCAGCAGCTTAGTTCGGAGCACAGATACGCAGTATTTT. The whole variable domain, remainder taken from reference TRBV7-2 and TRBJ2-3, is GAGVSQSPSNKVTEKGKDVELRCDPISGHTALYWYRQSLGQGLEFLIYFQGNSAPDKSGLPSDRFSAERTGGSVSTLTIQRTQQEDSAVYLCASSLVRSTDTQYFGPGTRLTVL.

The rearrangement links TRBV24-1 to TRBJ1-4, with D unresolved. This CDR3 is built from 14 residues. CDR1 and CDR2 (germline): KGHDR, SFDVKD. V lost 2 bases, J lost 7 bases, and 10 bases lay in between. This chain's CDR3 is CATSDSMTVEKLFF. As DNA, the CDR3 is TGTGCCACCAGTGATTCTATGACTGTTGAAAAACTGTTTTTT.

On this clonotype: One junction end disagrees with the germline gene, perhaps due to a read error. CDR3 coding DNA: TGTGCCAGCAGCTTGGCGGGGCAGGATGAAGCTCTCTTT. Encoded protein: CASSLAGQDEALF. The chain couples TRBV5-4 to TRBJ1-1; D possibly corresponds to TRBD1 (5 bases). Germline values: CDR1 SGHNT, CDR2 YYREEE (reference sequence). This CDR3 is built from 13 residues.

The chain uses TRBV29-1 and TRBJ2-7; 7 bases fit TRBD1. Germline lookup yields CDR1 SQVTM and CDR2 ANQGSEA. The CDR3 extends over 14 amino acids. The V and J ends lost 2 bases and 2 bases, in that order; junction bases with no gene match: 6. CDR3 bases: TGCAGCGTTGAATCTGTCCAGGGGGCCTACGAGCAGTACTTC. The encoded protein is CSVESVQGAYEQYF.

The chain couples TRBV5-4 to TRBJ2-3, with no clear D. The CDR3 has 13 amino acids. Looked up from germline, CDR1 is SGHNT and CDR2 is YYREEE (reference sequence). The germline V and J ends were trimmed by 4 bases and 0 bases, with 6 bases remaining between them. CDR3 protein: CASSSYSTDTQYF. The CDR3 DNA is TGTGCCAGCAGCAGCTACAGCACAGATACGCAGTATTTT.

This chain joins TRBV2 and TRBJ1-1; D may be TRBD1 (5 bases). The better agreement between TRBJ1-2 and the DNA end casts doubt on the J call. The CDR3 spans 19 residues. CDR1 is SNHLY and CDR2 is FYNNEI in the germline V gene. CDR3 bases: TGTGCCAGCAGCTTCCCCCTAGGAGCGGGGGGGTCACTACGCTATGGCTACACCTTC. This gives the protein CASSFPLGAGGSLRYGYTF.

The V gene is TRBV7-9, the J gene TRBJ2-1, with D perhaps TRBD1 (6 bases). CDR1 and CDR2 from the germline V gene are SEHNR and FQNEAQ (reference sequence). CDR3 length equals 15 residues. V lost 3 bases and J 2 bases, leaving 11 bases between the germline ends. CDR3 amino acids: CASSLEQGAYNEQFF. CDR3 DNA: TGTGCCAGCAGCTTGGAACAGGGAGCCTACAATGAGCAGTTCTTC.

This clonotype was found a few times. The CDR3 sequence is CATSILDRGRLETQYF. The CDR3, as DNA: TGTGCCACCAGCATCCTGGACAGGGGGCGATTGGAGACCCAGTACTTC. The chain couples TRBV15 to TRBJ2-5, with TRBD1 matching over 11 bases. Losses at the gene ends were 4 bases for V and 5 bases for J; bases not matched to a gene: 9. Germline CDR1 LNHNV, CDR2 YYDKDF (reference sequence). This CDR3 contains 16 residues.

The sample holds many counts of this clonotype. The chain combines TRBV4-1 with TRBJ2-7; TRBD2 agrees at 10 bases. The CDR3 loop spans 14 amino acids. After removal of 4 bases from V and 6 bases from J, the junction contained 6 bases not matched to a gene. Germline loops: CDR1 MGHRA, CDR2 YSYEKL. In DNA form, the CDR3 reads TGCGCCAGCAGCCCCACAGCGGGGGGGCGCGAGCAGTACTTC. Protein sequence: CASSPTAGGREQYF.

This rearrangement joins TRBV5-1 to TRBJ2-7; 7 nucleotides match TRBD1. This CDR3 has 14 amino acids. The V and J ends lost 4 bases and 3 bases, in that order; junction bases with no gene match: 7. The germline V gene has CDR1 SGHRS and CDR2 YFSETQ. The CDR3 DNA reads TGCGCCAGCAGCACGGGACAGCCAAACTACGAGCAGTACTTC. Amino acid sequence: CASSTGQPNYEQYF. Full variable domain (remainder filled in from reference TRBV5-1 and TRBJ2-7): KAGVTQTPRYLIKTRGQQVTLSCSPISGHRSVSWYQQTPGQGLQFLFEYFSETQRNKGNFPGRFSGRQFSNSRSEMNVSTLELGDSALYLCASSTGQPNYEQYFGPGTRLTVT.